This section outlines one T cell receptor (beta chain) sequence together with its context. These data originate in a study of blood T cell repertoires in COVID-19. At the level of the study: Sites across the United States, Italy and Spain contributed samples from acute and convalescent COVID-19. The cDNA or gDNA used as material had been derived from T cells, B-cell-depleted T cells, or PBMCs.

As originally analysed: Counts of nucleated cells, estimated from reference gene primer amplification, were obtained. Repertoires were generated with immunoSEQ multiplex PCR, while TCRdb's copy carries only in-frame clones and drops some. V, J and clone size are taken as reported in that table, and D and trimming were inferred from the DNA itself. The data hold nearly 55,000 clones, with 70% to 90% observed a single time. The CDR3 loop spans 19 amino acids. The V gene end was trimmed by 5 bases and the J gene end by 0 bases; junction bases not matched to a gene: 12. CDR1 is LNHDA, CDR2 SQIVND, per germline (reference sequence).

The chain couples TRBV19 to TRBJ2-6, with 8 bases aligning to TRBD2. The sample taken for sequencing was peripheral blood. The sequence was collected from a man between 70 and 80 years old with active COVID-19. The CDR3 is CASSPRGGTSFSGANVLTF. CDR3 DNA sequence: TGTGCCAGTAGTCCTAGGGGAGGGACTAGTTTCTCTGGGGCCAACGTCCTGACTTTC.